These 7 T cell receptor beta chains share one sample of origin, sequenced in a study of T cells in Graves' hyperthyroidism and ophthalmopathy. TCR beta CDR3 sequences were amplified from RNA transcripts. HTBI primers were the set used in a first-round RT-PCR of the TCR CDR3. TCRdb independently ran MiXCR on the multiplex PCR reads; one entry per CDR3 protein. In the table there are under 600,000 distinct CDR3 sequences, roughly 15% of which are singletons. The sequencing sample was made of blood. Source of these receptors: a woman aged 40 to 50 with Graves' ophthalmopathy.

The chain employs TRBV6-2 or TRBV6-3 and TRBJ2-7, with D tentatively TRBD1 or TRBD2 (5 bases each). The CDR3 is 15 residues long. CDR1 MNHEY and CDR2 SVGEGT come from the germline V gene. V was pared by 8 bases and J by 3 bases, with 20 bases between. The CDR3, as DNA: TGTGCCAGCCTTAGAAACCGGGACGCCAGCTACGAGCAGTACTTC. Amino acid sequence: CASLRNRDASYEQYF.

This clonotype occurred a few times. The chain has TRBV9 and TRBJ1-4; D not resolved. Trimming shortened V by 0 bases and J by 7 bases, and 13 bases separated the two germline ends. Germline loops: CDR1 SGDLS, CDR2 YYNGEE. The CDR3 loop spans 15 amino acids. The CDR3 DNA sequence: TGTGCCAGCAGCGTAGGGTCCTTAAGAGGTGAAAAACTGTTTTTT. Its translation is CASSVGSLRGEKLFF.

The rearrangement joins TRBV19 to TRBJ2-7; TRBD1 aligns across 8 bases. Per germline, CDR1 LNHDA and CDR2 SQIVND (reference sequence). V trimming: 3 bases; J trimming: 2 bases; junction bases outside the gene matches: 9. CDR3 length: 16 residues. CDR3 in amino acids: CASSISALTGAYEQYF. In nucleotides, the CDR3 is TGTGCCAGTAGTATTTCCGCTTTGACAGGGGCCTACGAGCAGTACTTC.

This clonotype was seen many times. The J gene is TRBJ2-3, the V gene TRBV7-3; 9 positions match TRBD2. Germline V gives CDR1 SGHTA, CDR2 FQGTGA. The CDR3 loop spans 17 amino acids. Unmatched junction bases numbered 9, after V lost 4 bases and J lost 1 base. As DNA, the CDR3 is TGTGCCAGCAGCTCAGTGACGACTAGCGGCGGCACAGATACGCAGTATTTT. This codes for CASSSVTTSGGTDTQYF.

V usage is TRBV28 and J usage is TRBJ2-7, with D unclear. CDR3 length equals 13 residues. V was pared by 3 bases and J by 1 base, with 7 bases between. The germline V gene encodes CDR1 MDHEN and CDR2 SYDVKM. CDR3 region: CASSFIGSYEQYF. CDR3 DNA sequence: TGTGCCAGCAGTTTCATCGGTTCCTACGAGCAGTACTTC. The full variable domain, with the rest looked up from reference TRBV28 and TRBJ2-7, is DVKVTQSSRYLVKRTGEKVFLECVQDMDHENMFWYRQDPGLGLRLIYFSYDVKMKEKGDIPEGYSVSREKKERFSLILESASTNQTSMYLCASSFIGSYEQYFGPGTRLTVT.

The gene calls are TRBV10-2 and TRBJ2-1, with D maybe TRBD1 (5 bases). The CDR3 consists of 14 residues. The germline CDR1 and CDR2 sequences are WSHSY and SAAADI. V was shortened by 7 bases and J by 0 bases, with 10 bases between the two germline ends. CDR3 region: CASTGQSSYNEQFF. CDR3 nucleotide sequence: TGCGCCAGCACTGGACAAAGCTCCTACAATGAGCAGTTCTTC.

This clonotype was seen ten or more times. V is TRBV24-1 and J is TRBJ2-2, with a possible D match to TRBD1 (6 bases). This CDR3 contains 14 residues. Germline V gene sequence: CDR1 KGHDR, CDR2 SFDVKD. V was cut by 3 bases and J by 6 bases, with 10 bases left in between. For the CDR3, the DNA is TGTGCCACCAGTGATAACAGGGATTCCGGGGAGCTGTTTTTT. Encoded protein: CATSDNRDSGELFF.